Listed below are T cell receptor beta chains from one sample, sequenced in a study of human T cells and chemical hapten exposure. TCRdb independently ran MiXCR on the RACE reads; one entry per CDR3 protein. The sample lists tens of thousands of distinct CDR3 sequences, about 9% occurring once. Material: whole blood, obtained in connection with sensitization to the hapten diphenylcyclopropenone (DPC). These receptors came from a woman in her 50s with alopecia areata. Some clones in this sample may be carry-over from other donors' samples. The CDR3 runs from the conserved cysteine through the conserved F or W. A D gene is named only where the DNA matches it firmly. Clone size is not always given. Where it is, it says once, few, many or a class for expanded clones.

J gene | D gene | clone size | V gene | CDR3 protein | CDR3 DNA
TRBJ1-4 | . | many | TRBV2 | CASSTGLKGEKLFF | TGTGCCAGCTCCACCGGGTTAAAGGGCGAAAAACTGTTTTTT
TRBJ2-4 | . | few | TRBV5-1 | CASSLDRGAKNIQYF | TGCGCCAGCAGCTTGGACCGTGGGGCCAAAAACATTCAGTACTTC
TRBJ2-4 | TRBD1 | many | TRBV27 | CASSTGAKNIQYF | TGTGCCAGCAGTACAGGGGCTAAAAACATTCAGTACTTC
TRBJ2-3 | TRBD2 | . | TRBV2 | CASRTGGARDTQYF | TGTGCCAGCAGAACGGGGGGGGCCCGGGATACGCAGTATTTT
TRBJ2-5 | . | once | TRBV29-1 | CNVDPGRGETQYF | TGCAACGTTGATCCGGGAAGGGGTGAGACCCAGTACTTC
TRBJ2-5 | . | . | TRBV29-1 | CSVVLSEGTQYF | TGCAGCGTTGTATTGTCTGAAGGGACCCAGTACTTC
TRBJ1-2 | . | . | TRBV5-6 | CASSSPSSLGNYGYTF | TGTGCCAGCAGCTCCCCTTCCTCCCTAGGGAACTATGGCTACACCTTC
TRBJ2-7 | TRBD1 | . | TRBV4-3 | CASSPGQGAGEQYF | TGCGCCAGCAGCCCGGGACAGGGGGCAGGCGAGCAGTACTTC
TRBJ2-1 | . | many | TRBV29-1 | CSVGSRQNEQFF | TGCAGCGTTGGAAGTCGGCAGAATGAGCAGTTCTTC
TRBJ2-3 | TRBD1 | . | TRBV6-6 | CASSKQGASTDTQYF | TGTGCCAGCAGCAAACAGGGGGCTAGCACAGATACGCAGTATTTT
TRBJ1-6 | . | few | TRBV5-1 | CASSLENSPLHF | TGCGCCAGCAGCTTGGAGAATTCACCCCTCCACTTT
TRBJ1-5 | . | many | TRBV24-1 | CATSAGPVQPQHF | TGTGCCACCAGTGCCGGGCCTGTTCAGCCCCAGCATTTT
TRBJ1-6 | . | . | TRBV7-9 | CASSLGNSASSYNSPLHF | TGTGCCAGCAGCTTAGGAAACTCCGCGAGCTCCTATAATTCACCCCTCCACTTT
TRBJ2-7 | . | few | TRBV4-1 | CASSQDLTLLEQYF | TGCGCCAGCAGCCAAGACCTCACGTTGCTCGAGCAGTACTTC
TRBJ1-1 | . | . | TRBV20-1 | CSAQGSANTEAFF | TGCAGTGCGCAGGGTTCCGCGAACACTGAAGCTTTCTTT
TRBJ2-1 | . | . | TRBV7-2 | CASSLDPGQAREQFF | TGTGCCAGCAGCTTAGATCCGGGGCAGGCTCGGGAGCAGTTCTTC
TRBJ2-1 | TRBD2 | few | TRBV28 | CASSLFPSGRVSEQFF | TGTGCCAGCAGTTTATTCCCTAGCGGGAGAGTTAGTGAGCAGTTCTTC
TRBJ1-1 | . | . | TRBV29-1 | CSVYPTDGPLQAFF | TGCAGCGTCTACCCAACGGACGGTCCCCTTCAAGCTTTCTTT
TRBJ2-3 | . | few | TRBV7-2 | CASSPEGSGPDTQYF | TGTGCCAGCAGCCCGGAGGGGAGTGGGCCAGATACGCAGTATTTT
TRBJ1-5 | . | many | TRBV12-3/TRBV12-4 | CASSLAETDQPQHF | TGTGCCAGCAGTTTAGCGGAGACGGATCAGCCCCAGCATTTT
TRBJ1-2 | . | few | TRBV25-1 | CASSEHAGEGGYTF | TGTGCCAGCAGTGAACATGCCGGGGAGGGTGGCTACACCTTC
TRBJ1-1 | . | . | TRBV2 | CASSGFPGKAFF | TGTGCCAGCTCCGGGTTTCCTGGGAAAGCTTTCTTT
TRBJ1-1 | TRBD1 | many | TRBV28 | CASSPLQGGGTEAFF | TGTGCCAGCAGTCCCCTCCAGGGGGGTGGGACTGAAGCTTTCTTT
TRBJ1-2 | . | many | TRBV5-5 | CASSLARQLNYGYTF | TGTGCCAGCAGCTTGGCCCGGCAGCTAAACTATGGCTACACCTTC
TRBJ1-1 | . | many | TRBV7-9 | CASSLRTDSEAFF | TGTGCCAGCAGCTTAAGGACGGACAGTGAAGCTTTCTTT
TRBJ2-7 | . | . | TRBV20-1 | CSARVTSQFYEQYF | TGCAGTGCTAGAGTAACTAGCCAGTTCTACGAGCAGTACTTC
TRBJ1-1 | . | few | TRBV30 | CAWSPDGQNTEAFF | TGTGCCTGGAGTCCCGACGGACAGAACACTGAAGCTTTCTTT
TRBJ1-1 | . | . | TRBV29-1 | CSVPAGVMNTEAFF | TGCAGCGTCCCCGCAGGGGTCATGAACACTGAAGCTTTCTTT
TRBJ1-2 | . | many | TRBV20-1 | CSASPGEGYGYTF | TGCAGTGCTAGTCCAGGGGAGGGCTATGGCTACACCTTC
TRBJ2-3 | TRBD2 | many | TRBV2 | CARTAGTSGGTRTDTQYF | TGTGCCAGGACGGCCGGGACTAGCGGGGGGACTCGCACAGATACGCAGTATTTT
TRBJ1-2 | . | . | TRBV7-3 | CASSSPANYGYTF | TGTGCCAGCAGCTCGCCAGCTAACTATGGCTACACCTTC
TRBJ2-3 | TRBD1 | . | TRBV11-2 | CASTQRTGVRDTQYF | TGTGCCAGCACCCAAAGGACAGGGGTCAGAGATACGCAGTATTTT
TRBJ2-3 | TRBD2 | few | TRBV7-9 | CASSLGAAGAGDTQYF | TGTGCCAGCAGCTTAGGTGCAGCGGGAGCCGGAGATACGCAGTATTTT
TRBJ2-5 | . | . | TRBV28 | CASLSGLQETQYF | TGTGCCAGCTTAAGTGGGCTCCAAGAGACCCAGTACTTC
TRBJ1-1 | . | many | TRBV19 | CASSIAGRGNTEAFF | TGTGCCAGTAGTATAGCCGGCCGGGGGAACACTGAAGCTTTCTTT
TRBJ1-4 | TRBD1 | . | TRBV24-1 | CAPGTEPTRRVEKLFF | TGTGCCCCCGGGACAGAACCGACGCGGCGGGTTGAAAAACTGTTTTTT
TRBJ2-3 | TRBD1 | many | TRBV7-2 | CASSLDGTGSTDTQYF | TGTGCCAGCAGCTTAGACGGGACAGGGTCTACGGATACGCAGTATTTT
TRBJ2-5 | . | . | TRBV5-1 | CASSSAGQETQYF | TGCGCCAGCAGCTCTGCGGGTCAAGAGACCCAGTACTTC
TRBJ1-6 | TRBD1 | many | TRBV3-1 | CASSPRDRQYSPLHF | TGTGCCAGCAGCCCCCGGGACAGACAGTATTCACCCCTCCACTTT
TRBJ2-7 | TRBD2 | few | TRBV5-1 | CASSPPLAGVNEQYF | TGCGCCAGCAGCCCACCCCTAGCGGGGGTAAATGAGCAGTACTTC
TRBJ2-3 | . | many | TRBV28 | CASSFSGRTDTQYF | TGTGCCAGCAGTTTCTCGGGGCGCACAGATACGCAGTATTTT
TRBJ2-3 | TRBD2 | few | TRBV7-2 | CASSLTSGSTDTQYF | TGTGCCAGCAGCCTGACTAGCGGGAGCACAGATACGCAGTATTTT
TRBJ2-3 | TRBD2 | . | TRBV18 | CASSPLGLAGTTDTQYF | TGTGCCAGCTCACCGCTGGGACTAGCGGGGACCACAGATACGCAGTATTTT
TRBJ1-5 | TRBD1 | many | TRBV6-2/TRBV6-3 | CASSNTARTGGNQPQHF | TGTGCCAGCAGCAACACGGCGAGGACAGGGGGCAACCAGCCCCAGCATTTT
TRBJ2-3 | TRBD2 | many | TRBV5-1 | CASSSTSGSPSTDTQYF | TGCGCCAGCAGCTCGACTAGCGGGAGCCCCAGCACAGATACGCAGTATTTT
TRBJ1-2 | . | many | TRBV29-1 | CSVDIPGPANYGYTF | TGCAGCGTCGATATTCCGGGACCCGCTAACTATGGCTACACCTTC
TRBJ2-5 | . | few | TRBV7-6 | CASSPPGGGGETQYF | TGTGCCAGCAGCCCGCCCGGGGGAGGGGGAGAGACCCAGTACTTC
TRBJ2-1 | TRBD2 | few | TRBV19 | CASSIGLASYNEQFF | TGTGCCAGTAGTATAGGACTAGCTTCCTACAATGAGCAGTTCTTC
TRBJ2-1 | TRBD1 | few | TRBV6-2/TRBV6-3 | CASRPGTGTNEQFF | TGTGCCAGCAGACCCGGGACAGGGACCAATGAGCAGTTCTTC
TRBJ2-3 | TRBD2 | many | TRBV4-2 | CASSQVSGLAGAGKYTDTQYF | TGTGCCAGCAGCCAAGTCAGCGGACTAGCGGGAGCAGGGAAGTACACAGATACGCAGTATTTT
TRBJ1-2 | . | . | TRBV4-2 | CASSQEQGTYGYTF | TGTGCCAGCAGCCAAGAGCAGGGGACCTATGGCTACACCTTC
TRBJ1-1 | . | . | TRBV6-1 | CASSVTGNTEAFF | TGTGCCAGCAGTGTTACAGGGAACACTGAAGCTTTCTTT
TRBJ1-2 | . | many | TRBV2 | CASTRANYGYTF | TGTGCCAGCACCAGGGCTAACTATGGCTACACCTTC